The TCR beta chain under discussion was sequenced for a study of cytomegalovirus exposure and HLA in healthy donors. Study-level points and caveats: The finding came from a later analysis; first-cohort TCR clusters tended to co-occur in the roughly 110 validation repertoires. Most TCR sequences were seen very rarely across donors, but some public TCRs occurred in many. The study labeled roughly 160 TCR beta chains cytomegalovirus-associated.

Turning to this clone: The antigen remains unidentified.

The table came from immunoSEQ multiplex PCR; TCRdb's copy has only in-frame clones and leaves some out. Of under 150,000 clones in the sample, 84% were seen once. V was clipped by 4 bases and J by 9 bases; unmatched bases: 3. In germline, CDR1 is WSHSY, CDR2 SAAADI. CDR3 length equals 13 residues. V usage is TRBV10-2 and J usage is TRBJ1-6; 7 bases map to TRBD1. The sequence derives from a woman in her twenties or thirties in good health and CMV-seronegative. The specimen sequenced was PBMCs. CDR3 DNA: TGCGCCAGCAGTGGCCCAGGGGGTTCACCCCTCCACTTT. Its protein product is CASSGPGGSPLHF.